Listed here are 29 T cell receptor beta chains from one sample, sequenced in a study of blood T cell repertoires in COVID-19. Produced via immunoSEQ multiplex PCR; TCRdb's table is partial and in-frame only. The sample shows some 380,000 clones, nearly 90% of them seen only once. The sequenced sample consisted of peripheral blood. The receptors originated from a man aged 18 to 30 with active or convalescent COVID-19.

This clone was seen just once. The chain uses TRBV6-2 or TRBV6-3 and TRBJ1-1, with TRBD1 as a possible D gene (5 bases). This CDR3 is built from 15 residues. Germline CDR1 and CDR2: MNHEY and SVGEGT. With 2 bases removed from V and 4 bases from J, the gap between germline ends came to 14 bases. The CDR3 sequence: CASSYQGIRGTEAFF. The CDR3 nucleotides read TGTGCCAGCAGTTACCAGGGAATCCGAGGCACTGAAGCTTTCTTT.

This CDR3 reads CASSLMTPGEQFF. Written as DNA, the CDR3 is TGTGCCAGCAGCCTTATGACCCCGGGGGAGCAGTTCTTC. The J gene is TRBJ2-1, the V gene TRBV5-5, with a tentative D call TRBD2 (5 bases). This CDR3 region has 13 residues. V shed 4 bases and J shed 10 bases, with 15 bases lying between them. CDR1 and CDR2 (germline): SGHKS, YYEKEE (reference sequence).

The rearrangement uses TRBV7-2 and TRBJ2-5; 7 nucleotides line up with TRBD1. CDR1 and CDR2 from the germline V gene are SGHTA and FQGNSA. The V gene end was trimmed by 1 base and the J gene end by 1 base; junction bases not matched to a gene: 12. The CDR3 sequence is 18 residues long. The DNA of the CDR3 is TGTGCCAGCAGCTTAGTAGGGGCACCGGGACAGAGCCAAGAGACCCAGTACTTC. It translates to CASSLVGAPGQSQETQYF.

The V and J genes are TRBV25-1 and TRBJ2-3; TRBD2 is a possible D gene (6 bases). Germline assignment: CDR1 MGHDK and CDR2 SYGVNS. The CDR3 contains 14 residues. Trimming pared 6 bases from V and 5 bases from J, leaving 15 bases between. In DNA, the CDR3 is TGTGCCAGCAGCCCCCTCGGGGGAGGAGATACGCAGTATTTT. Its protein product is CASSPLGGGDTQYF.

The chain combines TRBV18 with TRBJ1-1; D remains ambiguous. Germline loops: CDR1 KGHSH, CDR2 LQKENI. This CDR3 contains 13 residues. The germline V and J ends were trimmed by 6 bases and 4 bases, with 12 bases remaining between them. CDR3 protein: CASSSSGFTEAFF. CDR3 DNA: TGTGCCAGCTCTTCCTCGGGGTTCACTGAAGCTTTCTTT.

V gene TRBV28 combines with J gene TRBJ2-1; D uncertain. CDR3 size: 14 residues. Trimming stripped 7 bases from V and 0 bases from J, with 10 bases between. Looked up from germline, CDR1 is MDHEN and CDR2 is SYDVKM. The CDR3 reads CASNTRSSYNEQFF. The CDR3 DNA reads TGTGCCAGCAATACCCGTAGCTCCTACAATGAGCAGTTCTTC.

The chain couples TRBV30 to TRBJ1-2, with TRBD1 identical over 10 bases. This CDR3 has 12 residues. Germline assignment: CDR1 GTSNPN and CDR2 SVGIG (reference sequence). Trimming cost V 7 bases and J 7 bases; bases outside gene matches: 6. The CDR3 spells CASWTGGPGYTF. The CDR3 bases are TGTGCCTCCTGGACAGGGGGACCTGGCTACACCTTC.

This chain links TRBV25-1 with TRBJ2-1; possible D gene TRBD2, 5 bases. The CDR3 spans 14 residues. With 6 bases removed from V and 3 bases from J, the gap between germline ends came to 12 bases. Germline assignment: CDR1 MGHDK and CDR2 SYGVNS. The DNA of the CDR3 is TGTGCCAGCAGCACTAGAGAGTACTACAATGAGCAGTTCTTC. Its protein product is CASSTREYYNEQFF.

This clone occurred a few times. The identical CDR3 is also encoded by other nucleotide sequences in the sample. The chain has TRBV7-3 and TRBJ2-5, with 8 bases matching TRBD1. Looked up from germline, CDR1 is SGHTA and CDR2 is FQGTGA. The CDR3 runs to 14 residues. Losses at the gene ends were 6 bases for V and 4 bases for J; bases not matched to a gene: 7. Here the CDR3 reads CASSSTGGRETQYF. CDR3 bases: TGTGCCAGCAGTTCAACAGGGGGTCGAGAGACCCAGTACTTC. The full variable domain, in which reference TRBV7-3 and TRBJ2-5 provide the parts outside the CDR3, is GAGVSQTPSNKVTEKGKYVELRCDPISGHTALYWYRQSLGQGPEFLIYFQGTGAADDSGLPNDRFFAVRPEGSVSTLKIQRTERGDSAVYLCASSSTGGRETQYFGPGTRLLVL.

In its sample, this clone was seen once. The chain couples TRBV29-1 to TRBJ1-4, with D perhaps TRBD1 (5 bases). Germline V gives CDR1 SQVTM, CDR2 ANQGSEA. The CDR3 sequence is 13 residues long. V was shortened by 3 bases and J by 8 bases, with 13 bases between the two germline ends. CDR3 region: CSVDRGSGEKLFF. DNA of the CDR3: TGCAGCGTTGATCGGGGGTCAGGGGAAAAACTGTTTTTT.

The chain couples TRBV27 to TRBJ2-1, with 11 bases fitting TRBD2. Trimming took 4 bases from V and 9 from J; bases not matched to a gene: 5. Germline V gene lookup returns CDR1 MNHEY and CDR2 SMNVEV (reference sequence). The CDR3 totals 14 residues. The CDR3 is CASSSSGGWGEQFF. The CDR3 nucleotides read TGTGCCAGCAGTTCTAGCGGGGGGTGGGGTGAGCAGTTCTTC.

This rearrangement joins TRBV3-1 (or the pseudogene TRBV3-2) to TRBJ2-3, with 7 nucleotides matching TRBD2. The germline V gene encodes CDR1 LGHDT and CDR2 YNNKEL (reference sequence). V was pared by 0 bases and J by 0 bases, with 12 bases of the junction left unmatched. CDR3 length: 19 residues. The CDR3 coding sequence is TGTGCCAGCAGCCAAGATGAGCGGCTAGCGGAGCCTAGCACAGATACGCAGTATTTT. The encoded protein is CASSQDERLAEPSTDTQYF.

This rearrangement joins TRBV18 to TRBJ2-5; 8 bases are a match to TRBD1. The length of the CDR3 is 15 residues. Germline CDR1 reads KGHSH; CDR2 reads LQKENI. J was trimmed by 4 bases and V by 0 bases; bases with no gene match: 4. The CDR3 coding sequence is TGTGCCAGCTCACCACCTTCAGGGGGCGCAGAGACCCAGTACTTC. Its translation: CASSPPSGGAETQYF.

This clone appeared once. The rearrangement joins TRBV7-3 to TRBJ2-3, with 8 nucleotides matching TRBD2. Unmatched junction bases numbered 8, after V lost 1 base and J lost 2 bases. From germline, CDR1 is SGHTA and CDR2 FQGTGA. The CDR3 is made up of 17 amino acids. The CDR3 DNA follows: TGTGCCAGCAGCTTAAGGCAGCGGGGGTCAGCCACAGATACGCAGTATTTT. Translation gives CASSLRQRGSATDTQYF.

The V and J genes are TRBV7-9 and TRBJ2-7; D is perhaps TRBD2 (6 bases). Germline CDR1 SEHNR, CDR2 FQNEAQ (reference sequence). Trimming took 3 bases from V and 0 from J, leaving 18 bases between them. The CDR3 is 17 amino acids. The CDR3 region has the DNA TGTGCCAGCAGCTTCGAATCCCTACGGGAGTTCTCCTACGAGCAGTACTTC. It translates to CASSFESLREFSYEQYF.

The chain couples TRBV3-1 (or the pseudogene TRBV3-2) to TRBJ2-7; D remains unclear. Germline values: CDR1 LGHDT, CDR2 YNNKEL (reference sequence). The CDR3 extends over 13 amino acids. Trimming took 3 bases from V and 6 from J, leaving 12 bases between them. In nucleotides, the CDR3 is TGTGCCAGCAGCCAGGCTCGCCGCCCCGAGCAGTACTTC. It translates to CASSQARRPEQYF.

The rearrangement uses TRBV7-6 and TRBJ1-1, with 11 nucleotides matching TRBD1. This CDR3 contains 15 residues. Germline loops: CDR1 SGHVS, CDR2 FNYEAQ. The J segment lost 5 bases and the V segment lost 5 bases, leaving 7 bases of the junction unmatched. This chain's CDR3 is CASSPPDRGRTEAFF. For the CDR3, the DNA is TGTGCCAGCAGCCCCCCGGACAGGGGGCGGACTGAAGCTTTCTTT.

This clone has just one count. The chain joins TRBV3-1 (or the pseudogene TRBV3-2) to TRBJ1-2; D may be TRBD1 (5 bases). V was pared by 0 bases and J by 5 bases, with 22 bases between. The V gene's germline CDR1 is LGHDT and CDR2 YNNKEL (reference sequence). The CDR3 totals 18 residues. The CDR3 spells CASSQDGRVVWVLYGYTF. DNA of the CDR3: TGTGCCAGCAGCCAAGATGGCAGGGTGGTCTGGGTTTTATATGGCTACACCTTC.

About this clone itself: This specimen includes other DNA sequences encoding the same CDR3. This chain joins TRBV28 and TRBJ2-7, with 10 bases fitting TRBD1. CDR1 and CDR2 from the germline V gene are MDHEN and SYDVKM. The CDR3 runs 15 residues. J lost 7 bases, V lost 4 bases, and 10 bases had no gene match. As DNA, the CDR3 is TGTGCCAGCAGTTCCCGCGACAGGGGGCTGTATGAGCAGTACTTC. Translating gives CASSSRDRGLYEQYF.

This chain uses TRBV5-1 with TRBJ1-1; 7 bases line up with TRBD1. V lost 0 bases to trimming and J lost 1 base; unmatched junction nucleotides: 3. The CDR3 runs to 15 residues. Germline CDR1 and CDR2: SGHRS and YFSETQ. CDR3 nucleotide sequence: TGCGCCAGCAGCTTGGCGACAGGGAAGAACACTGAAGCTTTCTTT. It specifies CASSLATGKNTEAFF.

This chain's CDR3 is CASSHDSGRREQFF. As DNA, the CDR3 is TGTGCCAGCAGCCACGATAGCGGGAGGCGTGAGCAGTTCTTC. The chain joins TRBV14 to TRBJ2-1, with 10 bases lining up with TRBD2. The V gene end was trimmed by 3 bases and the J gene end by 9 bases; junction bases not matched to a gene: 5. This CDR3 comprises 14 residues. Germline values: CDR1 SGHDN, CDR2 FVKESK. Full variable domain (rest looked up from reference TRBV14 and TRBJ2-1): EAGVTQFPSHSVIEKGQTVTLRCDPISGHDNLYWYRRVMGKEIKFLLHFVKESKQDESGMPNNRFLAERTGGTYSTLKVQPAELEDSGVYFCASSHDSGRREQFFGPGTRLTVL.

The genes are TRBV4-2 and TRBJ1-2; D perhaps matches TRBD1 (5 bases). Trimming left V 0 bases short and J 4 bases short, with 12 bases between. This CDR3 is built from 15 residues. Germline CDR1 reads LGHNA; CDR2 reads YNFKEQ. CDR3 coding DNA: TGTGCCAGCAGCCAAGACCCGGGGGGGTTCTATGGCTACACCTTC. It encodes CASSQDPGGFYGYTF.

The rearrangement joins TRBV5-4 to TRBJ1-1; D gene ambiguous. The germline V and J ends were trimmed by 0 bases and 3 bases, with 9 bases remaining between them. This CDR3 region has 14 residues. Germline CDR1 SGHNT, CDR2 YYREEE (reference sequence). The CDR3 here is CASSLGAQDTEAFF. The DNA of the CDR3 is TGTGCCAGCAGCTTGGGCGCCCAGGACACTGAAGCTTTCTTT.

The chain is built from TRBV29-1 and TRBJ2-7, with 9 bases fitting TRBD1. Germline CDR1 SQVTM, CDR2 ANQGSEA. CDR3 length: 13 residues. V lost 6 bases and J lost 1; bases outside the gene matches: 4. The chain's CDR3 is CSVGQGGSYEQYF. The DNA for the CDR3 is TGCAGCGTGGGACAGGGCGGATCCTACGAGCAGTACTTC.

The chain joins TRBV10-2 to TRBJ2-3, with D uncertain. The germline CDR1 and CDR2 sequences are WSHSY and SAAADI. Trimming took off 9 bases at V and 4 bases at J, with 20 bases between the two ends. The CDR3 is made up of 15 amino acids. The chain's CDR3 is CASLGTGSKSDTQYF. CDR3 in DNA: TGCGCCAGTCTGGGTACCGGGTCTAAGTCAGATACGCAGTATTTT.

About this clone itself: This same CDR3 is encoded by further DNA sequences in the sample. The gene calls are TRBV28 and TRBJ1-2; no firm D call. Germline CDR1 reads MDHEN; CDR2 reads SYDVKM. V was pared by 5 bases and J by 4 bases, with 11 bases between. This CDR3 is 13 amino acids long. The CDR3 DNA reads TGTGCCAGCAGTACGGAGGCGGGCTATGGCTACACCTTC. Its protein is CASSTEAGYGYTF.

This chain links TRBV6-5 with TRBJ2-7, with 8 nucleotides matching TRBD1. V shed 6 bases, J shed 4 bases, and the junction held 5 bases outside the gene matches. CDR1 MNHEY and CDR2 SVGAGI come from the germline V gene. The CDR3 spans 13 residues. As DNA, the CDR3 is TGTGCCAGCAGGGGACAGGCTGGGTACGAGCAGTACTTC. Encoded protein: CASRGQAGYEQYF.

The genes are TRBV6-2 or TRBV6-3 and TRBJ1-1; the D gene is possibly TRBD1 (6 bases). The length of the CDR3 is 13 residues. V shed 2 bases and J shed 5 bases, with 9 bases lying between them. The germline CDR1 and CDR2 sequences are MNHEY and SVGEGT. The CDR3 nucleotides read TGTGCCAGCAGTTACACAGGGCAAACTGAAGCTTTCTTT. Translated: CASSYTGQTEAFF.

The chain links TRBV28 to TRBJ2-7; 7 nucleotides agree with TRBD1. Trimming at V came to 6 bases and at J to 3 bases, leaving 8 bases not matched to a gene. Germline V lookup: CDR1 MDHEN, CDR2 SYDVKM. CDR3 length: 14 amino acids. The CDR3 sequence: CASRVKDRVYEQYF. Written as DNA, the CDR3 is TGTGCCAGCAGAGTAAAAGACAGGGTCTACGAGCAGTACTTC.